Sequencing of this T cell receptor beta chain was carried out in a study of breast tumors, draining lymph nodes, adjacent tissues. Many counts were recorded for this clonotype. The antigen is not known. Study-level results: Tumor TCR diversity was below lymph nodes but above nontumor tissue.

TCRdb passed the multiplex PCR reads through MiXCR, listing each CDR3 protein once. The table has more than 20,000 distinct CDR3 sequences, approximately 20% seen once; the top ten hold around an eighth. The CDR3 consists of 18 residues. V was cut by 3 bases and J by 8 bases, with 28 bases left in between. Germline CDR1 DFQATT, CDR2 SNEGSKA (reference sequence). The sequence derives from a female donor with breast cancer. Some clones in this sample may be carry-over from other donors' samples. The V gene is TRBV20-1, the J gene TRBJ1-4; a weak D match, TRBD1 (6 bases). Sequencing used breast tumor tissue. CDR3 sequence: CSARRARVLGGDGEKLFF. The CDR3 DNA reads as TGCAGTGCTAGGAGAGCCAGGGTTTTGGGGGGCGATGGGGAAAAACTGTTTTTT.